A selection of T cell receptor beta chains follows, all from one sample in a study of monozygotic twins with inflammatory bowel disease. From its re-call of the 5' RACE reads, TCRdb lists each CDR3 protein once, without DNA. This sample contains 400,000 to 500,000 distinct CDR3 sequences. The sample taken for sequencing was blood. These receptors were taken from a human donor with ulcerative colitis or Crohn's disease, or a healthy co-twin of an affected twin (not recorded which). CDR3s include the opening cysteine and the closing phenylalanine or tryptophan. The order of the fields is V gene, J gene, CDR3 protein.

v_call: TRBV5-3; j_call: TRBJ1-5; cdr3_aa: CARSYEGRLLWNQPQHF
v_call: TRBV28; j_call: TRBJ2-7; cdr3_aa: CASSPNRVQQYF
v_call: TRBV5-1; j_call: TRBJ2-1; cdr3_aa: CASSLTWVGQGGYNEQFF
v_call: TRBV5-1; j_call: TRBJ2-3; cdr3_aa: CASSLERGGFTDTQYF
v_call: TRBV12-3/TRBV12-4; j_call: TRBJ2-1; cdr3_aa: CASSPGTGTGDNEQFF
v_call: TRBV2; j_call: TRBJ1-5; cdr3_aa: CASSDLGDRYQPQHF
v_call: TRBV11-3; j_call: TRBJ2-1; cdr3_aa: CASSLSQGASSEQFF
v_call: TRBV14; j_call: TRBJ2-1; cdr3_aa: CASSPGLAVMREQFF
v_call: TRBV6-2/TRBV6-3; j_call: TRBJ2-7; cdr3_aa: CASSYSASRSAYEQYF
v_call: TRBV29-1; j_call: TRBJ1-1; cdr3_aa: CSVAQRLNTEAFF
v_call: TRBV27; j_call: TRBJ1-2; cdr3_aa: CASSFGGIYGCTF
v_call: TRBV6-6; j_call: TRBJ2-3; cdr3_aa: CASSHADTQYF